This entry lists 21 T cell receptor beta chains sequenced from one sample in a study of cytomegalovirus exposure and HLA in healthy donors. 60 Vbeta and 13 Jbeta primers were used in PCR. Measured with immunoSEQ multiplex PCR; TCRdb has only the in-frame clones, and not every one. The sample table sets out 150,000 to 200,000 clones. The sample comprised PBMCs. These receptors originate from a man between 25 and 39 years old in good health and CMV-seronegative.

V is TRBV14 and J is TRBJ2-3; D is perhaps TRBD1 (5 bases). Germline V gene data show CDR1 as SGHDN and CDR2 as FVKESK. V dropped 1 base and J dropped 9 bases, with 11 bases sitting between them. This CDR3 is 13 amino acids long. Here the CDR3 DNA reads TGTGCCAGCAGCCAAGCACAGGTTGGAACGCAGTATTTT. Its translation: CASSQAQVGTQYF. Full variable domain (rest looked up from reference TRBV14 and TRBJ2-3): EAGVTQFPSHSVIEKGQTVTLRCDPISGHDNLYWYRRVMGKEIKFLLHFVKESKQDESGMPNNRFLAERTGGTYSTLKVQPAELEDSGVYFCASSQAQVGTQYFGPGTRLTVL.

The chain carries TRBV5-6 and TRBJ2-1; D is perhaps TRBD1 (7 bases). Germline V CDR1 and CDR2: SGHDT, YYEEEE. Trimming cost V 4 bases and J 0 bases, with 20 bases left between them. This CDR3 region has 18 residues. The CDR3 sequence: CASSGRDSWKSSYNEQFF. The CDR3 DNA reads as TGTGCCAGCAGCGGGCGGGACAGTTGGAAGAGCTCCTACAATGAGCAGTTCTTC.

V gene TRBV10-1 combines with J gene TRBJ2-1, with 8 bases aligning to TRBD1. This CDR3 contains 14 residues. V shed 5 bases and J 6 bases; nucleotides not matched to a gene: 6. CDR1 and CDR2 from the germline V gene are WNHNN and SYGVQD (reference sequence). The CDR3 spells CASSYRTGPNEQFF. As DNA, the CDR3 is TGCGCCAGCAGTTATCGGACAGGGCCCAATGAGCAGTTCTTC.

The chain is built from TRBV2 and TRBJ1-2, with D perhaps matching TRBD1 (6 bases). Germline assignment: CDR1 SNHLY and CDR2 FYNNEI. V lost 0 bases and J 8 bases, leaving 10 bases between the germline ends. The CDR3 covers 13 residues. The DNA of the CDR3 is TGTGCCAGCAGTGAAGCCCAGGGGCTCGGCTACACCTTC. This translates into CASSEAQGLGYTF.

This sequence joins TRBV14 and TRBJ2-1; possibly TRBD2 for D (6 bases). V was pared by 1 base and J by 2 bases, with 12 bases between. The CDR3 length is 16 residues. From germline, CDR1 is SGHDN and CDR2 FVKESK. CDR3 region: CASSQVGGVAYNEQFF. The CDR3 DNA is TGTGCCAGCAGCCAAGTCGGAGGGGTAGCCTACAATGAGCAGTTCTTC.

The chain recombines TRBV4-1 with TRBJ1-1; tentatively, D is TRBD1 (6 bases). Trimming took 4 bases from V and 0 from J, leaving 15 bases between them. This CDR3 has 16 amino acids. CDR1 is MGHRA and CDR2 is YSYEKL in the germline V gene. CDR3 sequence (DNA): TGCGCCAGCAGCCCCATCCCCACAGGGATGAACACTGAAGCTTTCTTT. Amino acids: CASSPIPTGMNTEAFF.

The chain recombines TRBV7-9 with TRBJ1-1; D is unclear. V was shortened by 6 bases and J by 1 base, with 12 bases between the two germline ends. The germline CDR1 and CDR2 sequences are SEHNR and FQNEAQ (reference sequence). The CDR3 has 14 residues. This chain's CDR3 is CASSPITANTEAFF. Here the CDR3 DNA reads TGTGCCAGCAGTCCAATAACAGCGAACACTGAAGCTTTCTTT.

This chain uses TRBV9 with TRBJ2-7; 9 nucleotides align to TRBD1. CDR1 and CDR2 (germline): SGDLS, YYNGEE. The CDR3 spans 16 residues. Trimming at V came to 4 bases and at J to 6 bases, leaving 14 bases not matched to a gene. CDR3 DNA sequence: TGTGCCAGCAGCCGAGGGGGGACAGGGAGCGTTTTCGAGCAGTACTTC. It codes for CASSRGGTGSVFEQYF.

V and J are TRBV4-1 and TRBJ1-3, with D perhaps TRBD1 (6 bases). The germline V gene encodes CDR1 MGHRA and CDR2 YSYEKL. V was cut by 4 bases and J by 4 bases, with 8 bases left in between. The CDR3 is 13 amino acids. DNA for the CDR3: TGCGCCAGCAGCCTCCAGGGGGGAAACACCATATATTTT. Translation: CASSLQGGNTIYF.

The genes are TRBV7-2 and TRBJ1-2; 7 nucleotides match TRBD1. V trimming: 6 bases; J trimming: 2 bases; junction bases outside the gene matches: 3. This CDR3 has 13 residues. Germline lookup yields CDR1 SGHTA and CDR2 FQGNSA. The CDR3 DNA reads TGTGCCAGCAGTGTACAGGGGAACTATGGCTACACCTTC. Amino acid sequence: CASSVQGNYGYTF.

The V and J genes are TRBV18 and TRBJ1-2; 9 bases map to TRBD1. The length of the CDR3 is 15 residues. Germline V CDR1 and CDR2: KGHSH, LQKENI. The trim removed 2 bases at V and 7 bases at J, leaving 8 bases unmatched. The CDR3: CASSPDGQGRFGYTF. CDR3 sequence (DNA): TGTGCCAGCTCACCAGACGGACAGGGGAGGTTTGGCTACACCTTC.

The CDR3 here is CASRPGTWAPRETQYF. The CDR3 DNA is TGCGCCAGCAGACCCGGGACTTGGGCGCCACGAGAGACCCAGTACTTC. This chain links TRBV5-1 with TRBJ2-5, with D perhaps matching TRBD2 (6 bases). Trimming pared 5 bases from V and 4 bases from J, leaving 21 bases between. In germline, CDR1 is SGHRS, CDR2 YFSETQ. The length of the CDR3 is 16 residues.

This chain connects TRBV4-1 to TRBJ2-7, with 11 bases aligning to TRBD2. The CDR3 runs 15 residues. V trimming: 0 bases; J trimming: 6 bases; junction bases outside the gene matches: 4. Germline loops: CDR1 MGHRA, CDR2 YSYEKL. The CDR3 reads CASSQDTSGGGEQYF. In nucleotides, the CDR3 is TGCGCCAGCAGCCAAGATACTAGCGGGGGTGGCGAGCAGTACTTC.

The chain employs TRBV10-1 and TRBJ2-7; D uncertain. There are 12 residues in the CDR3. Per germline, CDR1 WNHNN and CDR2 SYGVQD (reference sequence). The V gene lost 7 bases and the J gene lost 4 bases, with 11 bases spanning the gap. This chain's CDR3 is CASTWAWYEQYF. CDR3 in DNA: TGCGCCAGCACCTGGGCGTGGTACGAGCAGTACTTC.

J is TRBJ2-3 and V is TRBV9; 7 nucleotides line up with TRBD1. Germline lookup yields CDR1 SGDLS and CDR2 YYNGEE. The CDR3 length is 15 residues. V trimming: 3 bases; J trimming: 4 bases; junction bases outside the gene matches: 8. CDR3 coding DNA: TGTGCCAGCAGCGGCGACAGGGCAGGCGCAGATACGCAGTATTTT. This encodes CASSGDRAGADTQYF. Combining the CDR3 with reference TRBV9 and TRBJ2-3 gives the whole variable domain DSGVTQTPKHLITATGQRVTLRCSPRSGDLSVYWYQQSLDQGLQFLIQYYNGEERAKGNILERFSAQQFPDLHSELNLSSLELGDSALYFCASSGDRAGADTQYFGPGTRLTVL.

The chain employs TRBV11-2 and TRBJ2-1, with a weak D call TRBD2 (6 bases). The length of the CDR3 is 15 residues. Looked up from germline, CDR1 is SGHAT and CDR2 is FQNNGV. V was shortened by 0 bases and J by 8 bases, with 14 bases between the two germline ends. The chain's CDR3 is CASSLEGASAYEQFF. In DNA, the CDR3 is TGTGCCAGCAGCTTAGAAGGGGCTAGCGCTTATGAGCAGTTCTTC.

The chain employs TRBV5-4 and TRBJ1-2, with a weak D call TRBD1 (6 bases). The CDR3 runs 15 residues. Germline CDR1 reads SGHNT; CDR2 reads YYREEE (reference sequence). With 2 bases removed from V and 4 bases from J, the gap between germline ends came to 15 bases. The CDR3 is CASSFSTGMGYGYTF. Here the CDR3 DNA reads TGTGCCAGCAGCTTCTCCACAGGGATGGGCTATGGCTACACCTTC.

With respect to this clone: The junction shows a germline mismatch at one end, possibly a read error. CDR3 DNA: TGTGCCAGCTCACCCGGACAGGGACCCGCTCCCTTC. It encodes CASSPGQGPAPF. This chain uses TRBV18 with TRBJ1-2, with TRBD1 matching over 8 bases. CDR3 length: 12 amino acids. The germline CDR1 and CDR2 sequences are KGHSH and LQKENI.

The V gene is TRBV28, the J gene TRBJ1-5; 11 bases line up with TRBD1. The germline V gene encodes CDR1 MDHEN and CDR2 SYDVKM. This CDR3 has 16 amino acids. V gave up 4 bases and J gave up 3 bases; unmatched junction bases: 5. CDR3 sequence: CASSWGQGGTNQPQHF. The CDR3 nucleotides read TGTGCCAGCAGTTGGGGACAGGGGGGCACCAATCAGCCCCAGCATTTT.

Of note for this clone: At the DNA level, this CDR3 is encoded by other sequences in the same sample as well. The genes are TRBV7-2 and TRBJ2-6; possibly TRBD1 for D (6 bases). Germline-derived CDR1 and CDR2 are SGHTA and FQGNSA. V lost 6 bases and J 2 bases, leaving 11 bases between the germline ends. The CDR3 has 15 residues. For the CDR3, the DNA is TGTGCCAGCAGTTCGAACAGGGCTGGGGCCAACGTCCTGACTTTC. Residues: CASSSNRAGANVLTF.

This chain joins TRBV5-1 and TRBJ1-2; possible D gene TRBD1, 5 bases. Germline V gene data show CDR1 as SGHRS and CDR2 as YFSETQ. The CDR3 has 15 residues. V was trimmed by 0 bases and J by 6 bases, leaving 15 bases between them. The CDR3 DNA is TGCGCCAGCAGCTTGGAAGGGACTGAAACCCATGGCTACACCTTC. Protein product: CASSLEGTETHGYTF.